This is a list of T cell receptor beta chains from one sample in a study of blood T cell repertoires in COVID-19. This table comes from immunoSEQ multiplex PCR, and its TCRdb copy is limited to in-frame clones, with some not included. The sample includes approximately 150,000 clones, 84% of them seen just once. Material for sequencing was peripheral blood. These receptors were obtained from a man aged 55 to 70 with acute or convalescent COVID-19. CDR3s include the opening cysteine and the closing phenylalanine or tryptophan. Each record gives: V gene, J gene, D gene, clone size, CDR3 DNA, CDR3 protein. The D gene is left open where the match is weak. Expanded clones get a size class; other rows say once, few or many, or leave the size out.

>TRBV10-1|TRBJ2-3|TRBD2|-
TGCGCCAGCAGTACTAGCGGGGGGCGGAATACGCAGTATTTT
CASSTSGGRNTQYF
>TRBV10-2|TRBJ1-3|-|medium-sized
TGCGCCAGCATGGACATGCTTAAACGAAACACCATATATTTT
CASMDMLKRNTIYF
>TRBV28|TRBJ1-2|TRBD1|-
TGTGCCAGCAGTACAGGGGTCGACTATGGCTACACCTTC
CASSTGVDYGYTF
>TRBV10-3|TRBJ2-1|TRBD1|-
TGTGCCATCAGGGACAGGGGAAGGAATGAGCAGTTCTTC
CAIRDRGRNEQFF
>TRBV5-8|TRBJ1-6|-|-
TGTGCCAGCAGTGTGAGGGGGAATTCACCCCTCCACTTT
CASSVRGNSPLHF
>TRBV12-5|TRBJ2-1|TRBD1|-
TGTGCTAGTGGTTTAGGACAGGGTGAGAATGAGCAGTTCTTC
CASGLGQGENEQFF
>TRBV10-3|TRBJ1-6|-|-
TGTGCCATCAGTGTCGGGGTGGGTAATTCACCCCTCCACTTT
CAISVGVGNSPLHF
>TRBV5-6|TRBJ2-7|TRBD2|-
TGTGCCAGCAGCTTGTCCTCTAGCGGGGGTATCTACGAGCAGTACTTC
CASSLSSSGGIYEQYF
>TRBV6-5|TRBJ1-3|-|-
TGTGCCAGCAGGACGGGGGATGCCTCTGGAAACACCATATATTTT
CASRTGDASGNTIYF
>TRBV10-3|TRBJ1-1|-|-
TGTGCCATCAGTGCCCGCCTCAGCCAGGGTATCACTGAAGCTTTCTTT
CAISARLSQGITEAFF
>TRBV10-1|TRBJ1-5|-|once
TGCGCCAGCAGTCAGGGTACGAATCAGCCCCAGCATTTT
CASSQGTNQPQHF
>TRBV7-9|TRBJ2-3|-|-
TGTGCCAGCAGCTTAACCGGAGTTAGCACAGATACGCAGTATTTT
CASSLTGVSTDTQYF
>TRBV29-1|TRBJ1-1|TRBD1|-
TGCAGCGCCGCAGGGGGTGGTAACACTGAAGCTTTCTTT
CSAAGGGNTEAFF
>TRBV30|TRBJ1-2|-|-
TGTGCCTGGAGTGCCCTCTATGGCTACACCTTC
CAWSALYGYTF